This T cell receptor beta chain was obtained from a study of blood T cells in healthy people across ages. Study observations and caveats: Not knowing donor CMV status may have confounded expanded clonotype changes.

This clonotype has a handful of counts. Its antigen remains unidentified. The V gene's germline CDR1 is SGHTA and CDR2 FQGNSA. Trimming took off 5 bases at V and 8 bases at J, with 24 bases between the two ends. The CDR3 extends over 16 amino acids. Around 9.4 milliliters was the volume of peripheral blood drawn from each donor. Isolation yielded PBMCs, at least 7 million per sample, in every case. The authors ran a second PCR of about 7 to 12 cycles using a sample-barcoded 5' primer and a J-beta primer mix. TCRdb recomputed calls from the 5' RACE reads with MiXCR, one row per CDR3 protein. The sample contains about 1.4 million distinct CDR3 sequences, 45% to 70% of which appear only once.

Sequencing used blood. V is TRBV7-2 and J is TRBJ1-1; D is possibly TRBD1 (5 bases). The TCR comes from a man between 18 and 35 years old in good health. DNA of the CDR3: TGTGCCAGCAGCCTCACCTTCGCAGGGTCTATTTTAGAAGCTTTCTTT. This codes for CASSLTFAGSILEAFF. The full variable domain, in which reference TRBV7-2 and TRBJ1-1 provide the parts outside the CDR3, is GAGVSQSPSNKVTEKGKDVELRCDPISGHTALYWYRQSLGQGLEFLIYFQGNSAPDKSGLPSDRFSAERTGGSVSTLTIQRTQQEDSAVYLCASSLTFAGSILEAFFGQGTRLTVV.